These T cell receptor beta chains were read from a single sample in a study of T cells in localized non-small cell lung cancer. The table came from immunoSEQ multiplex PCR; TCRdb's copy has only in-frame clones and leaves some out. The table has about 39,000 clones, around 79% seen once. The material sequenced was PBMCs, taken before any cancer treatment. The receptors originated from a woman between 35 and 70 years old with stage II squamous cell lung carcinoma. Each CDR3 is given without its conserved first and last residue.

V: TRBV28
J: TRBJ2-7
CDR3: ASGSSYEQY

V: TRBV28
J: TRBJ1-2
CDR3: ASSFGGQGAKGDGYT

V: TRBV11-2
J: TRBJ2-5
CDR3: ASSLDLAGTQY

V: TRBV10-3
J: TRBJ2-3
CDR3: AISRGEGTDTQY

V: TRBV7-2
J: TRBJ2-5
CDR3: ASSLARGETQY

V: TRBV18
J: TRBJ2-5
CDR3: ASRQEQETQY

V: TRBV5-6
J: TRBJ1-1
CDR3: ASSFRGITEAF

V: TRBV5-1
J: TRBJ1-2
CDR3: ASRPATGANYGYT

V: TRBV29-1
J: TRBJ2-3
CDR3: SAQEQYESTDTQY

V: TRBV27
J: TRBJ2-7
CDR3: ASSFLDRVDEQY

V: TRBV18
J: TRBJ1-4
CDR3: ASSLMTGNGEKLF